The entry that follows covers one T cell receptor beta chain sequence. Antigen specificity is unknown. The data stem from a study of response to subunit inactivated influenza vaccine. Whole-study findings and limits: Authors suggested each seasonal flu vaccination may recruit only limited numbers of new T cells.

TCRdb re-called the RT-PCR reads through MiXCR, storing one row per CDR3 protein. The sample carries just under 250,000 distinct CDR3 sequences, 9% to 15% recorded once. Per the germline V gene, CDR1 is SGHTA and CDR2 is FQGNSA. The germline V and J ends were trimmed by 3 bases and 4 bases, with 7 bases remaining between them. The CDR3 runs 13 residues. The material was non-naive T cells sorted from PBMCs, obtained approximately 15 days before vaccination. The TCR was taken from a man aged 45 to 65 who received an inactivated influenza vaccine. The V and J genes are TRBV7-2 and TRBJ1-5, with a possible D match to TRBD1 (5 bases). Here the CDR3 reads CASSFRVNQPQHF. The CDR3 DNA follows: TGTGCCAGCAGCTTCAGGGTTAATCAGCCCCAGCATTTT.